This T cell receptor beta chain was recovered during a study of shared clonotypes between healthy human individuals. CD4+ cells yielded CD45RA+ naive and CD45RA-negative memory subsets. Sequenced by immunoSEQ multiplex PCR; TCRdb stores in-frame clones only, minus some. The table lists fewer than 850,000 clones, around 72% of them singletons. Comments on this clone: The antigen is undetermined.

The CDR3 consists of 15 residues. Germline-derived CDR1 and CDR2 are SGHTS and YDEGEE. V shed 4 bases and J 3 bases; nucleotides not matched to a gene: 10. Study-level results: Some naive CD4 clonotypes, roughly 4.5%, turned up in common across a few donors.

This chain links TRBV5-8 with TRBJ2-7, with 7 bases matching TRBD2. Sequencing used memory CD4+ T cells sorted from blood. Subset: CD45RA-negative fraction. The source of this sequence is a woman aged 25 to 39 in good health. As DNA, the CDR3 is TGTGCCAGCAGCCGAGCGGGGCCGAACCACTACGAGCAGTACTTC. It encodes CASSRAGPNHYEQYF. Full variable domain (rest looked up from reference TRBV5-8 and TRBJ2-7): EAGVTQSPTHLIKTRGQQATLRCSPISGHTSVYWYQQALGLGLQFLLWYDEGEERNRGNFPPRFSGRQFPNYSSELNVNALELEDSALYLCASSRAGPNHYEQYFGPGTRLTVT.